Shown below are 22 T cell receptor beta chains from a single sample sequenced in a study of T cell repertoires in cytomegalovirus infection. TCRdb fed the reads into MiXCR, producing one record per CDR3 protein. The sample lists more than 400,000 distinct CDR3 sequences, around a quarter occurring once. What was sequenced was PBMCs. The receptors were sampled from a human donor in good health (CMV status not recorded). Some clones in this sample may be carry-over from other donors' samples.

This clonotype appeared a few times. The rearrangement uses TRBV7-8 and TRBJ2-1, with D unresolved. This CDR3 spans 14 amino acids. Germline-derived CDR1 and CDR2 are SGHVS and FQNEAQ. Between the trimmed V and J ends, which lost 5 bases and 6 bases, there was a span of 14 bases. The DNA of the CDR3 is TGTGCCAGCAGCCCTCAAATTAGTATCAATGAGCAGTTCTTC. Translated, it gives CASSPQISINEQFF.

This clonotype was recorded many times. DNA of the CDR3: TGTGCCAGCAGCCGCCGGGACCTCACCGGGGAGCTGTTTTTT. Its protein is CASSRRDLTGELFF. The J gene is TRBJ2-2, the V gene TRBV7-6; possibly TRBD1 or TRBD2 for D (5 bases each). The CDR3 has 14 residues. Per germline, CDR1 SGHVS and CDR2 FNYEAQ. Trimming stripped 5 bases from V and 4 bases from J, with 11 bases between. The complete variable domain, with remaining parts taken from reference TRBV7-6 and TRBJ2-2, reads GAGVSQSPRYKVTKRGQDVALRCDPISGHVSLYWYRQALGQGPEFLTYFNYEAQQDKSGLPNDRFSAERPEGSISTLTIQRTEQRDSAMYRCASSRRDLTGELFFGEGSRLTVL.

This clonotype has more than one count but fewer than ten. This chain uses TRBV28 with TRBJ1-5; D remains ambiguous. Trimming removed 5 bases from V and 7 bases from J, with 9 bases in between. This CDR3 spans 12 amino acids. From germline, CDR1 is MDHEN and CDR2 SYDVKM. CDR3 sequence: CASSQRGQPQHF. The CDR3 nucleotides are TGTGCCAGCAGTCAACGAGGGCAGCCCCAGCATTTT.

This clonotype was observed a few times. J is TRBJ1-1 and V is TRBV11-2; D is perhaps TRBD1 (5 bases). Trimming removed 4 bases from V and 0 bases from J, with 18 bases in between. Germline values: CDR1 SGHAT, CDR2 FQNNGV. The CDR3 extends over 17 amino acids. CDR3 sequence: CASSYISGTVMNTEAFF. The CDR3 coding sequence is TGTGCCAGCAGCTATATATCCGGGACGGTTATGAACACTGAAGCTTTCTTT.

This clonotype has a handful of counts. The chain recombines TRBV6-5 with TRBJ2-3; no firm D call. From germline, CDR1 is MNHEY and CDR2 SVGAGI. Trimming pared 9 bases from V and 0 bases from J, leaving 19 bases between. The CDR3 is made up of 16 amino acids. CDR3 coding DNA: TGTGCCAGTCAACCGAGTGGAGCCCCTAGCACAGATACGCAGTATTTT. Its translation: CASQPSGAPSTDTQYF.

The chain joins TRBV12-3 or TRBV12-4 to TRBJ1-3, with D unclear. This CDR3 has 15 amino acids. V dropped 7 bases and J dropped 4 bases, with 17 bases sitting between them. The CDR3 sequence is CASTLSVGSGNTIYF. The CDR3 region has the DNA TGTGCCAGCACCCTGAGCGTGGGGTCCGGAAACACCATATATTTT.

V usage is TRBV28 and J usage is TRBJ1-2; D is undetermined. The V gene's germline CDR1 is MDHEN and CDR2 SYDVKM. Trimming removed 7 bases at V and 0 bases at J, with 12 bases between. The CDR3 has 14 residues. DNA of the CDR3: TGTGCCAGCAAAAGGACTACCTCTAACTATGGCTACACCTTC. Translated: CASKRTTSNYGYTF.

This clonotype was observed at least ten times. This chain joins TRBV7-3 and TRBJ2-1; D is uncertain. The V end was cut by 2 bases, the J end by 10 bases, with 9 bases between. The CDR3 runs 12 residues. Germline CDR1 and CDR2: SGHTA and FQGTGA. The CDR3, as DNA: TGTGCCAGCAGCTTAGGGCCATCGGAGCAGTTCTTC. Its protein is CASSLGPSEQFF.

The CDR3 DNA sequence: TGTGCCAGCAGCTTAACCCTTAACTATGGCTACACCTTC. It translates to CASSLTLNYGYTF. V is TRBV7-2 and J is TRBJ1-2, with D unclear. The CDR3 is made up of 13 amino acids. Germline V CDR1 and CDR2: SGHTA, FQGNSA. V was trimmed by 2 bases and J by 1 base, leaving 5 bases between them.

The J gene is TRBJ1-2, the V gene TRBV18, with TRBD1 identical over 11 bases. Germline V gene data show CDR1 as KGHSH and CDR2 as LQKENI. The CDR3 extends over 19 amino acids. Trimming at V came to 3 bases and at J to 5 bases, leaving 17 bases not matched to a gene. CDR3 loop: CASSPVPGQGDIGIYGYTF. The DNA of the CDR3 is TGTGCCAGCTCACCCGTCCCGGGACAGGGGGATATCGGAATTTATGGCTACACCTTC.

Only a few counts were recorded for this clonotype. This chain connects TRBV20-1 to TRBJ2-1, with 10 positions matching TRBD1. J was trimmed by 0 bases and V by 1 base; bases with no gene match: 3. Germline V gene lookup returns CDR1 DFQATT and CDR2 SNEGSKA (reference sequence). This CDR3 comprises 16 residues. CDR3 DNA sequence: TGCAGTGCTAGAGGGGGACAGGGGAACTCCTACAATGAGCAGTTCTTC. Translation: CSARGGQGNSYNEQFF.

V and J are TRBV6-8 and TRBJ2-1, with 10 positions matching TRBD2. CDR1 is MNHGY and CDR2 is SAAAGT in the germline V gene. The CDR3 is 16 amino acids. J was trimmed by 8 bases and V by 2 bases; bases with no gene match: 9. CDR3 sequence (DNA): TGTGCCAGCAGTTACCGGTCGGCTAGCGGGAGACATGAGCAGTTCTTC. Amino acids: CASSYRSASGRHEQFF.

V usage is TRBV6-5 and J usage is TRBJ2-7; 7 bases align to TRBD2. CDR3 length equals 15 residues. Per the germline V gene, CDR1 is MNHEY and CDR2 is SVGAGI. The V gene end was trimmed by 2 bases and the J gene end by 5 bases; junction bases not matched to a gene: 9. The DNA for the CDR3 is TGTGCCAGCAGTTACGGCGGGAGATGGAAAGACGAGCAGTACTTC. Protein product: CASSYGGRWKDEQYF.

The chain combines TRBV5-1 with TRBJ2-5; D is uncertain. CDR3 length: 15 amino acids. Germline values: CDR1 SGHRS, CDR2 YFSETQ. Trimming cost V 5 bases and J 1 base, with 15 bases left between them. The CDR3 DNA is TGCGCCAGCAGTGTCCTGGGTCGCGGCCAAGAGACCCAGTACTTC. It yields the protein CASSVLGRGQETQYF.

This clonotype has just a few counts. The chain carries TRBV7-8 and TRBJ2-2; TRBD2 agrees at 8 bases. The CDR3 totals 17 residues. CDR1 and CDR2 from the germline V gene are SGHVS and FQNEAQ. V dropped 3 bases and J dropped 1; count of bases not matched to a gene: 7. CDR3 sequence (DNA): TGTGCCAGCAGCTTTTTACCGGGAGGGCAGAACACCGGGGAGCTGTTTTTT. This translates into CASSFLPGGQNTGELFF. Using reference TRBV7-8 and TRBJ2-2 for the parts outside the CDR3, the full variable domain is GAGVSQSPRYKVAKRGQDVALRCDPISGHVSLFWYQQALGQGPEFLTYFQNEAQLDKSGLPSDRFFAERPEGSVSTLKIQRTQQEDSAVYLCASSFLPGGQNTGELFFGEGSRLTVL.

CDR3 residues: CSVALFGSEQETQYF. In DNA form, the CDR3 reads TGCAGCGTGGCCCTCTTCGGGAGCGAACAAGAGACCCAGTACTTC. The rearrangement uses TRBV29-1 and TRBJ2-5; D perhaps matches TRBD2 (6 bases). The CDR3 has 15 amino acids. Trimming shortened V by 6 bases and J by 2 bases, and 19 bases separated the two germline ends. Germline V lookup: CDR1 SQVTM, CDR2 ANQGSEA. The full variable domain, completed using reference TRBV29-1 and TRBJ2-5, is SAVISQKPSRDICQRGTSLTIQCQVDSQVTMMFWYRQQPGQSLTLIATANQGSEATYESGFVIDKFPISRPNLTFSTLTVSNMSPEDSSIYLCSVALFGSEQETQYFGPGTRLLVL.

J is TRBJ2-7 and V is TRBV7-3; D may be TRBD1 (5 bases). V lost 1 base and J lost 7, with 11 bases in between. This CDR3 has 13 amino acids. CDR1 and CDR2 from the germline V gene are SGHTA and FQGTGA. Written as DNA, the CDR3 is TGTGCCAGCAGCTTAATGGGCAGGGCGGAGCAGTACTTC. It yields the protein CASSLMGRAEQYF.

The chain uses TRBV7-2 and TRBJ1-3, with TRBD1 matching 7 bases. The trim removed 0 bases at V and 2 bases at J, leaving 1 base unmatched. Germline CDR1 reads SGHTA; CDR2 reads FQGNSA. The CDR3 has 15 amino acids. The CDR3 spells CASSLAGQPGNTIYF. CDR3 in DNA: TGTGCCAGCAGCTTAGCGGGACAGCCTGGAAACACCATATATTTT.

The CDR3 protein is CASSQGPRGYTF. The CDR3 bases are TGTGCCAGCAGTCAGGGACCGCGCGGCTACACCTTC. V gene TRBV6-5 combines with J gene TRBJ1-2; tentative D call: TRBD1 (5 bases). The CDR3 contains 12 residues. Germline assignment: CDR1 MNHEY and CDR2 SVGAGI. V was cut by 5 bases and J by 8 bases, with 12 bases left in between.

The CDR3 spells CASSQGSDPYEQYV. The CDR3 region has the DNA TGCGCCAGCAGCCAAGGGTCTGATCCCTACGAGCAGTACGTC. This chain connects TRBV4-1 to TRBJ2-7; D is unresolved. The CDR3 is 14 amino acids. Per germline, CDR1 MGHRA and CDR2 YSYEKL. V lost 1 base and J 2 bases, leaving 9 bases between the germline ends.

V gene TRBV20-1 combines with J gene TRBJ1-1; D may be TRBD1 (6 bases). Germline V lookup: CDR1 DFQATT, CDR2 SNEGSKA (reference sequence). V dropped 4 bases and J dropped 2 bases, with 11 bases sitting between them. The CDR3 has 13 amino acids. DNA for the CDR3: TGCAGTGCTATAGGACAGTTTAACACTGAAGCTTTCTTT. As protein: CSAIGQFNTEAFF.

This clonotype was seen only a few times. The CDR3 here is CASSPGTSGRILHNEQFF. CDR3 sequence (DNA): TGTGCCAGCAGTCCCGGGACTAGCGGGAGGATACTTCACAATGAGCAGTTCTTC. The chain is built from TRBV12-3 or TRBV12-4 and TRBJ2-1, with 15 bases identical to TRBD2. The CDR3 runs to 18 residues. V gave up 5 bases and J gave up 5 bases; unmatched junction bases: 10.